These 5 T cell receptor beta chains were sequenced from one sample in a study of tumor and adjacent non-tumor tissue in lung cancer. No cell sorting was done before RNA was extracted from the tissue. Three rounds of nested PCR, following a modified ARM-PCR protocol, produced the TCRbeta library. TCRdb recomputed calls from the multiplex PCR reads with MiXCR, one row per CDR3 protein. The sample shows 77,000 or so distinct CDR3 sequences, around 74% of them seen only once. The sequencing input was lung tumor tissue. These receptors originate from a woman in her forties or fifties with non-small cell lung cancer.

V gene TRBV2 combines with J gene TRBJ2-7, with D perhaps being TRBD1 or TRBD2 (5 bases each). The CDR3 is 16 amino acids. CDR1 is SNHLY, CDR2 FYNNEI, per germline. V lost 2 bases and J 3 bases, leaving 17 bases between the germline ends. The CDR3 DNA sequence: TGTGCCAGCAGTGAAAATGTGGGGGAACGGCTCTACGAGCAGTACTTC. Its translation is CASSENVGERLYEQYF.

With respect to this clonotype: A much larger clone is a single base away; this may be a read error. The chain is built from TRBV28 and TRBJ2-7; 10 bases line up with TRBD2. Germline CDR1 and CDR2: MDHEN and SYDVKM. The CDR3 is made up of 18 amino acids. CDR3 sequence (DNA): TGTGTCAGCAGTTTGCTAGGGGGAGTTTCGAGCGGGAGGGCCGAGCAGTACTTC. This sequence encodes CVSSLLGGVSSGRAEQYF.

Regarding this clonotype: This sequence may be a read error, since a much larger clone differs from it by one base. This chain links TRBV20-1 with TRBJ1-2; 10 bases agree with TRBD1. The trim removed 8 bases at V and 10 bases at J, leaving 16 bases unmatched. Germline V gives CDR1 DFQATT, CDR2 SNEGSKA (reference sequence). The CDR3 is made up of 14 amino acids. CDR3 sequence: CSTDTLGTGDAYTF. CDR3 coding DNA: TGCAGTACTGATACCCTCGGGACAGGGGACGCCTACACCTTC.

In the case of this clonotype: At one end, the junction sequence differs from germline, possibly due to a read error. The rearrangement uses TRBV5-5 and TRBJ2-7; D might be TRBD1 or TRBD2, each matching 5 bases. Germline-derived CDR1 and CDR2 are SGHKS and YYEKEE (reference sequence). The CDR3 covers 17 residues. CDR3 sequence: CTSSLAISERGSYEQYF. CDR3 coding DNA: TGTACCAGCAGCTTGGCCATCTCGGAACGGGGCTCCTATGAGCAGTACTTC.

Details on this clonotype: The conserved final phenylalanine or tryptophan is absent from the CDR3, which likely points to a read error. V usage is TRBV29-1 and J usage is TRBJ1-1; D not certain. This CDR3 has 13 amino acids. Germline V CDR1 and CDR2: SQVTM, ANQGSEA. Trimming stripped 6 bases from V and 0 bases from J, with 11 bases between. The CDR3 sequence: CSVAGRLNTEAFY. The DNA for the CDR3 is TGCAGCGTCGCAGGCAGGCTGAACACTGAAGCTTTCTAT.